This passage covers 11 T cell receptor beta chains from one sample sequenced in a study of CD8 T cells in Susac syndrome. After extraction with the RNeasy kit, roughly 0.45 to 1 ug of the RNA was reverse transcribed using random hexamers. TCRdb fed the immunoSEQ multiplex PCR reads into MiXCR, producing one record per CDR3 protein. Of some 300,000 distinct CDR3 sequences listed, about 89% are singletons. Sequencing was done on a sample of CD8+ T cells from PBMCs. The source is a human donor with multiple sclerosis.

The chain uses TRBV13 and TRBJ2-1; D perhaps matches TRBD2 (5 bases). This CDR3 is built from 16 residues. Per germline, CDR1 PRHDT and CDR2 FYEKMQ (reference sequence). V gave up 1 base and J gave up 2 bases, with 12 bases separating them. This CDR3 is CASSLDGAATYNEQFF. The CDR3 DNA follows: TGTGCCAGCAGCTTAGATGGAGCGGCCACCTACAATGAGCAGTTCTTC.

This clonotype appeared a few times. The chain employs TRBV6-1 and TRBJ2-6; D remains ambiguous. Germline CDR1 is MNHNS and CDR2 is SASEGT. With 5 bases removed from V and 0 bases from J, the gap between germline ends came to 8 bases. The CDR3 extends over 15 amino acids. The CDR3 is CASSLTNSGANVLTF. CDR3 DNA sequence: TGTGCCAGCAGTTTGACAAACTCTGGGGCCAACGTCCTGACTTTC.

J is TRBJ2-2 and V is TRBV4-1; possibly TRBD1 for D (6 bases). The germline V gene encodes CDR1 MGHRA and CDR2 YSYEKL. V lost 1 base, J lost 5 bases, and 11 bases lay in between. This CDR3 is 15 amino acids long. CDR3 sequence reads: CASSQAGQPTGELFF. CDR3 in DNA: TGCGCCAGCAGCCAAGCGGGACAACCAACCGGGGAGCTGTTTTTT.

This rearrangement joins TRBV27 to TRBJ2-7; no reliable D call. The V end lost 1 base, the J end lost 1 base, and 5 bases lay between the germline ends. This CDR3 is 13 amino acids long. Germline V CDR1 and CDR2: MNHEY, SMNVEV (reference sequence). The CDR3 region has the DNA TGTGCCAGCAGTTTATTCCGATCCTACGAGCAGTACTTC. It translates to CASSLFRSYEQYF.

The V gene is TRBV29-1, the J gene TRBJ1-1; no clear D gene. The CDR3 is 12 residues long. Trimming took off 3 bases at V and 4 bases at J, with 9 bases between the two ends. Germline-derived CDR1 and CDR2 are SQVTM and ANQGSEA. In DNA, the CDR3 is TGCAGCGTTGACTCCGGTGGCACTGAAGCTTTCTTT. Amino acid sequence: CSVDSGGTEAFF. The whole variable domain, filled in from reference TRBV29-1 and TRBJ1-1, reads SAVISQKPSRDICQRGTSLTIQCQVDSQVTMMFWYRQQPGQSLTLIATANQGSEATYESGFVIDKFPISRPNLTFSTLTVSNMSPEDSSIYLCSVDSGGTEAFFGQGTRLTVV.

This chain connects TRBV9 to TRBJ2-7; no definite D call. V was cut by 3 bases and J by 6 bases, with 13 bases left in between. The CDR3 consists of 13 residues. Looked up from germline, CDR1 is SGDLS and CDR2 is YYNGEE. The CDR3 bases are TGTGCCAGCAGCGGCGGTGATTTAGGCGAGCAGTACTTC. As protein: CASSGGDLGEQYF.

The chain has TRBV7-9 and TRBJ1-1, with 8 bases lining up with TRBD1. Germline-derived CDR1 and CDR2 are SEHNR and FQNEAQ (reference sequence). The CDR3 contains 15 residues. J was trimmed by 4 bases and V by 5 bases; bases with no gene match: 9. Written as DNA, the CDR3 is TGTGCCAGCAGCGCCGCCGACAGGGGAGGCACTGAAGCTTTCTTT. Residues: CASSAADRGGTEAFF.

V is TRBV3-1 and J is TRBJ1-4; D gene unclear. The CDR3 is 14 amino acids. CDR1 is LGHDT and CDR2 is YNNKEL in the germline V gene (reference sequence). V was clipped by 8 bases and J by 2 bases, with 12 bases between them. Here the CDR3 reads CASQAASTNEKLFF. In DNA form, the CDR3 reads TGTGCCAGCCAAGCGGCGTCGACTAATGAAAAACTGTTTTTT.

The chain uses TRBV27 and TRBJ2-5; D might be TRBD1 (5 bases). Germline V gene sequence: CDR1 MNHEY, CDR2 SMNVEV (reference sequence). The CDR3 is 12 residues long. V lost 5 bases to trimming and J lost 4 bases, with 8 bases between them. DNA for the CDR3: TGTGCCAGCAGTGACCAGGGAGAGACCCAGTACTTC. It yields the protein CASSDQGETQYF.

This clonotype was seen once. The rearrangement links TRBV7-6 to TRBJ2-5; D might be TRBD1 (5 bases). CDR1 is SGHVS, CDR2 FNYEAQ, per germline. This CDR3 has 15 residues. Trimming shortened V by 1 base and J by 5 bases, and 14 bases separated the two germline ends. For the CDR3, the DNA is TGTGCCAGCAGCTTAGAACCTGCAGGGTTTGAGACCCAGTACTTC. It translates to CASSLEPAGFETQYF.

V and J are TRBV28 and TRBJ2-7; the D gene is possibly TRBD2 (6 bases). The CDR3 consists of 14 residues. Germline V gene sequence: CDR1 MDHEN, CDR2 SYDVKM. The germline V and J ends were trimmed by 5 bases and 5 bases, with 16 bases remaining between them. As DNA, the CDR3 is TGTGCCAGCAGTGGGACGGGAGTAGAAGACGAGCAGTACTTC. It translates to CASSGTGVEDEQYF.